This is a list of T cell receptor beta chains from one sample in a study of blood T cells in healthy people across ages. TCRdb processed the 5' RACE reads anew with MiXCR; each CDR3 protein has one entry. The data show about 1.8 million distinct CDR3 sequences, with 49% seen just once and 2.1% held by the top ten. Sequencing input: blood. The receptors shown here come from a middle-aged woman in good health. Each CDR3 is given with its conserved first and last residue. The D gene is left open where the match is weak. A row's size may be missing; if present it is once, few, many or a size class.

v_call	j_call	clone_size	d_call	cdr3_aa	cdr3_nt
TRBV11-2	TRBJ2-3	.	TRBD2	CAGQRGGTDTQYF	TGTGCCGGTCAGCGGGGGGGCACAGATACGCAGTATTTT
TRBV7-2	TRBJ2-3	.	TRBD2	CASNQRGGGTDTQYF	TGTGCCAGCAACCAGCGGGGGGGCGGGACAGATACGCAGTATTTT
TRBV2	TRBJ2-3	.	.	CAGRRGPTDTQYF	TGTGCCGGCAGGAGGGGACCCACAGATACGCAGTATTTT
TRBV18	TRBJ1-3	.	.	CASANVRGSSGNTIYF	TGTGCCAGCGCAAACGTAAGGGGAAGCTCTGGAAACACCATATATTTT
TRBV6-2/TRBV6-3	TRBJ2-1	.	TRBD2	CASSYSGGEGFYNEQFF	TGTGCCAGCAGTTACTCGGGAGGGGAGGGTTTTTACAATGAGCAGTTCTTC
TRBV21-1	TRBJ2-3	.	.	CASSPYGLAGGQSDTQYF	TGTGCCAGCAGCCCATATGGACTAGCGGGGGGGCAATCAGATACGCAGTATTTT
TRBV6-2/TRBV6-3	TRBJ1-6	.	.	CASNYHVLKDLSYNSPLHF	TGTGCCAGCAATTACCATGTGTTGAAGGACCTCTCCTATAATTCACCCCTCCACTTT
TRBV7-9	TRBJ1-1	few	.	CASSGGPTEAFF	TGTGCCAGCAGCGGCGGGCCGACTGAAGCTTTCTTT
TRBV7-9	TRBJ1-2	.	.	CASSSATGLGHYGYTF	TGTGCCAGCAGCTCCGCTACAGGGTTGGGTCACTATGGCTACACCTTC
TRBV5-1	TRBJ2-1	few	.	CASSGRWDEQFF	TGCGCCAGCAGCGGCCGTTGGGATGAGCAGTTCTTC
TRBV7-9	TRBJ2-3	.	.	CASSLVGLNKQYF	TGTGCCAGCAGCTTAGTGGGACTTAATAAGCAGTATTTT
TRBV6-6	TRBJ1-2	few	.	CASSYHADYGYTF	TGTGCCAGCAGTTACCATGCGGACTATGGCTACACCTTC
TRBV4-2	TRBJ2-7	once	TRBD1	CASSQNRGGEQYF	TGTGCCAGCAGCCAAAACAGGGGTGGCGAGCAGTACTTC
TRBV5-1	TRBJ2-4	few	.	CASGEGGGAKNIQYF	TGCGCCAGCGGAGAAGGTGGGGGAGCCAAAAACATTCAGTACTTC